A selection of T cell receptor beta chains follows, all from one sample in a study of T cell repertoires in cytomegalovirus infection. TCRdb reprocessed the reads via MiXCR and lists one record per CDR3 protein. The table lists about 490,000 distinct CDR3 sequences, about a quarter of them singletons, with over 10% in the top ten. The sequenced sample consisted of PBMCs. The source is a human donor in good health (CMV status not recorded). Some clones in this sample may be carry-over from other donors' samples. CDR3s include the opening cysteine and the closing phenylalanine or tryptophan. D genes are given only for firm matches. Some rows mark clone size as missing; the rest say once, few, many or name a class of expanded clone.

TRBJ1-2	few	NA	TRBV6-2/TRBV6-3	CASSYGGDYGYTF	TGTGCCAGCAGTTACGGGGGTGACTATGGCTACACCTTC
TRBJ1-2	few	TRBD1	TRBV18	CASSRGTGVLSDGYTF	TGTGCCAGCTCACGGGGGACAGGTGTGCTTTCGGATGGCTACACCTTC
TRBJ2-5	NA	NA	TRBV5-1	CASSEQGMLGETQYF	TGCGCCAGCAGCGAACAGGGAATGTTAGGAGAGACCCAGTACTTC
TRBJ2-3	many	NA	TRBV7-2	CASSLLAFSSTDTQYF	TGTGCCAGCAGCTTACTAGCGTTCTCTAGCACAGATACGCAGTATTTT
TRBJ2-2	many	NA	TRBV7-2	CASSLQGRITGELFF	TGTGCCAGCAGCTTGCAGGGGCGAATCACCGGGGAGCTGTTTTTT
TRBJ2-2	many	NA	TRBV7-2	CASSLVPWELFF	TGTGCCAGCAGCTTAGTTCCCTGGGAGCTGTTTTTT
TRBJ2-1	NA	NA	TRBV10-3	CAIRANQGKDNEQFF	TGTGCCATCAGAGCGAATCAGGGGAAAGACAATGAGCAGTTCTTC
TRBJ2-3	NA	TRBD2	TRBV19	CASSISLAALTDTQYF	TGTGCCAGTAGTATCTCCCTAGCGGCTCTCACAGATACGCAGTATTTT
TRBJ2-6	NA	TRBD1	TRBV29-1	CSVRQGFTSAGANVLTF	TGCAGCGTTAGACAGGGTTTCACTTCGGCTGGGGCCAACGTCCTGACTTTC
TRBJ1-1	few	NA	TRBV29-1	CSVARQNTEAFF	TGCAGCGTTGCTCGGCAGAACACTGAAGCTTTCTTT
TRBJ2-5	NA	NA	TRBV19	CASSNGRRLQETQYF	TGTGCCAGTAGTAATGGGAGGAGGCTCCAAGAGACCCAGTACTTC
TRBJ1-2	NA	NA	TRBV11-3	CASSRGVGLNYGYTF	TGTGCCAGCAGCCGAGGGGTCGGGCTGAACTATGGCTACACCTTC
TRBJ2-5	few	TRBD2	TRBV19	CASRFGGVAGETQYF	TGTGCCAGTCGCTTTGGCGGCGTAGCGGGGGAGACCCAGTACTTC
TRBJ2-1	NA	TRBD2	TRBV20-1	CSARDSGTSSYNEQFF	TGCAGTGCTAGGGATAGCGGGACGAGCTCCTACAATGAGCAGTTCTTC
TRBJ2-3	NA	NA	TRBV7-3	CASSSPNSPDTQYF	TGTGCCAGCAGCTCCCCCAATTCTCCAGATACGCAGTATTTT
TRBJ2-3	NA	TRBD2	TRBV19	CASSPPASGATDTQYF	TGTGCCAGTAGTCCTCCGGCTAGCGGGGCGACAGATACGCAGTATTTT